A selection of T cell receptor beta chains follows, all from one sample in a study of blood T cell repertoires in COVID-19. Only in-frame clones appear in the TCRdb table, and some are missing; sequencing was by immunoSEQ multiplex PCR. The data hold about 110,000 clones, with approximately 70% observed a single time. The sequenced material came from peripheral blood. The receptors were sampled from a human donor with acute or convalescent COVID-19. The donor label of this sample is uncertain. Both conserved end residues are part of each CDR3. A D gene is named only where the DNA matches it firmly. Size values are once, few and many counts, or a class for expanded clones, and some rows have none.

TGTGCCAGCAGCGTAGTGGACAGGGGGAACTATGGCTACACCTTC,CASSVVDRGNYGYTF,TRBD1,TRBJ1-2,TRBV9,-
TGTGCCAGCAGTGCGAGGCAGTTCTTTGCAACTAATGAAAAACTGTTTTTT,CASSARQFFATNEKLFF,-,TRBJ1-4,TRBV2,-
TGCGCCAGCAGCCAATCCGGGCAGGAGGGGAATGAGCAGTTCTTC,CASSQSGQEGNEQFF,-,TRBJ2-1,TRBV4-1,-
TGTGCCAGCAGCTACCCGACTCACACAGATACGCAGTATTTT,CASSYPTHTDTQYF,-,TRBJ2-3,TRBV11-2,many
TGTGCCAGCAGCTCCGGACTAGCGGGGACTAGCACAGATACGCAGTATTTT,CASSSGLAGTSTDTQYF,TRBD2,TRBJ2-3,TRBV11-2,-
TGTGCCAGTGAGGACAGGGCTCCTTTCTTT,CASEDRAPFF,TRBD1,TRBJ1-1,TRBV6-5,-
TGTGCCACCAGTGCGACAGGGTTTTCACCCCTCCACTTT,CATSATGFSPLHF,TRBD1,TRBJ1-6,TRBV24-1,-
TGTGCCAGCAGTGATGGTTCAGGGACCCAGTACTTC,CASSDGSGTQYF,-,TRBJ2-5,TRBV2,-
TGTGCCAGCAGCCTTAGCAAGAGTGAGCAGTTCTTC,CASSLSKSEQFF,-,TRBJ2-1,TRBV6-5,-
TGTGCCAGCAGTTACGACAGGGACGGAAACACCATATATTTT,CASSYDRDGNTIYF,TRBD1,TRBJ1-3,TRBV6-6,-
TGTGCCAGCAGCCCCCGACAGGGCGTCTATGGCTACACCTTC,CASSPRQGVYGYTF,TRBD1,TRBJ1-2,TRBV5-4,-
TGTGCCAGCAGCACCTCGACAGGAGGACCCCTCCACTTT,CASSTSTGGPLHF,-,TRBJ1-6,TRBV7-2,-
TGTGCCAGCAGCTTGAAGAGACTATGGAACACCGGGGAGCTGTTTTTT,CASSLKRLWNTGELFF,-,TRBJ2-2,TRBV7-9,many
TGTGCCAGTAGCTCATTACAGAACCTGGATGGCTACACCTTC,CASSSLQNLDGYTF,-,TRBJ1-2,TRBV19,-
TGTGCTAGTGGTTCGGGAGATGATGTGGACACTGAAGCTTTCTTT,CASGSGDDVDTEAFF,-,TRBJ1-1,TRBV12-5,many
TGTGCCAGCAGTGATCAGGCCGCGCGTGGCTACACCTTC,CASSDQAARGYTF,-,TRBJ1-2,TRBV25-1,-
TGTGCCAGCAGTAGACAGGGGGCGAACACCGGGGAGCTGTTTTTT,CASSRQGANTGELFF,TRBD1,TRBJ2-2,TRBV25-1,-
TGTGCCAGCAGCCGGACAGGGTTTGGCACAGATACGCAGTATTTT,CASSRTGFGTDTQYF,TRBD1,TRBJ2-3,TRBV7-6,-
TGCAGTGCTAGTATGGACTTCGGAAACACCATATATTTT,CSASMDFGNTIYF,-,TRBJ1-3,TRBV20-1,-
TGTGCCAGCAGTTACTCGAAGAGGGCGGCCACAGATACGCAGTATTTT,CASSYSKRAATDTQYF,-,TRBJ2-3,TRBV6-5,-